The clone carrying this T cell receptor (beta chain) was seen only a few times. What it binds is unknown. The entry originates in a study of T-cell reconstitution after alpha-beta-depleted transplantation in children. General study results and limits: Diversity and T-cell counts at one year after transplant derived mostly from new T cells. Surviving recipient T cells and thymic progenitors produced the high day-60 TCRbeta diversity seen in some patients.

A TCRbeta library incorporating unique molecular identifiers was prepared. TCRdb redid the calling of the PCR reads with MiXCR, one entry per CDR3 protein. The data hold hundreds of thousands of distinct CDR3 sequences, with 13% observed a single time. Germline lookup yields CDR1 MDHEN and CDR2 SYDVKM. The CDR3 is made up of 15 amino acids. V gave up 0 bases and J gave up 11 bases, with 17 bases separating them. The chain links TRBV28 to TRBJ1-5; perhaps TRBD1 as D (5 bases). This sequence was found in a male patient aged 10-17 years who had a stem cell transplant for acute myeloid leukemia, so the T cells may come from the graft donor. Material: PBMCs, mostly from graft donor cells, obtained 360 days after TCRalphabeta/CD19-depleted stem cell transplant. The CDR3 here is CASSLWMRGQGTQHF. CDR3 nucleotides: TGTGCCAGCAGTTTATGGATGAGGGGCCAGGGTACCCAGCATTTT.